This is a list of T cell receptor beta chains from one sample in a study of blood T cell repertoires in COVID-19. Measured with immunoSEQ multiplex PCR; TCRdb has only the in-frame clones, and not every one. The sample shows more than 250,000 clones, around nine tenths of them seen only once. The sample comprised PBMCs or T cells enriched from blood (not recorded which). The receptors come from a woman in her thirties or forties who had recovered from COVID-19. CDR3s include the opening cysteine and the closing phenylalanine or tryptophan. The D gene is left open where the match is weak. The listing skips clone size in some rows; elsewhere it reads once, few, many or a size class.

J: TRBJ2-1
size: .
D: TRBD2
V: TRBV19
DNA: TGTGCCACCCTCGTTGTAGCGGGAGGGTTGAATGAGCAGTTCTTC
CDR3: CATLVVAGGLNEQFF

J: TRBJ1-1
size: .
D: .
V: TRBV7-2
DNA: TGTGCCAGCAGAGCGGACTATTCTCATGCTGAAGCTTTCTTT
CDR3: CASRADYSHAEAFF

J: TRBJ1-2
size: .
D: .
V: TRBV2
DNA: TGTGCCAGCAAACCAGGGATAGACTATGGCTACACCTTC
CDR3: CASKPGIDYGYTF

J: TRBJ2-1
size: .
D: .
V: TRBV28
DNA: TGTGCCAGCATCCTAGGAGGGACAGCGAAGCTTGAGCAGTTCTTC
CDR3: CASILGGTAKLEQFF

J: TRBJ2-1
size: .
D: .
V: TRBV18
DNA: TGTGCCAGCTCACCTTCATTGGGGCTCGGGGGAAGCAATGAGCAGTTCTTC
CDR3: CASSPSLGLGGSNEQFF

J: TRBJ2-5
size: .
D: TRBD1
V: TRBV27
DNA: TGTGCCAGCAGTTTATCTCAGACAGGGCTCCGGTCGGGGACCCAGTACTTC
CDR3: CASSLSQTGLRSGTQYF

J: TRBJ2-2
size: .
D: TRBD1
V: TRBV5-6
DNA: TGTGCCAGCAGCCGTGACAGGGTGGCGGGTTTCGGGGAGCTGTTTTTT
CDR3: CASSRDRVAGFGELFF

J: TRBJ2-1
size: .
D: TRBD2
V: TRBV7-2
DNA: TGTGCCAGCAGCTCCGCGGGAGGTGAGCAGTTCTTC
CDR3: CASSSAGGEQFF

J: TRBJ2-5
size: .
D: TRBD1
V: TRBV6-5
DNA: TGTGCCAGCAGTTACCCCGGACAGGGGAGAGAGACCCAGTACTTC
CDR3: CASSYPGQGRETQYF

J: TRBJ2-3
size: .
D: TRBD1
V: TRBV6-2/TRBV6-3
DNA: TGTGCCAGCAGCCCGGGACAGGGGAGCACAGATACGCAGTATTTT
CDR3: CASSPGQGSTDTQYF

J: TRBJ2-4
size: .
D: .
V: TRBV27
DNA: TGTGCCAGCAGATCCTTTTCGACAGGACTCTCCGAGGAAAACATTCAGTACTTC
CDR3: CASRSFSTGLSEENIQYF

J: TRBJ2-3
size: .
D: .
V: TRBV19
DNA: TGTGCCAGTAGTATCTCATCCACAGGGCTCACAGATACGCAGTATTTT
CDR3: CASSISSTGLTDTQYF

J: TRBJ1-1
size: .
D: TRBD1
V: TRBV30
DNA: TGTGCCTGGTTTATGGCAGGGGGCACTGAAGCTTTCTTT
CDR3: CAWFMAGGTEAFF

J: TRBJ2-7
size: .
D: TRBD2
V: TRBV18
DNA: TGTGCCAGCTCACCAGGGAGCGGGAGTCCCTACGAGCAGTACTTC
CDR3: CASSPGSGSPYEQYF

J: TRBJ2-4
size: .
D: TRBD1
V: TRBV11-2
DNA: TGTGCCAGCAGCCCCACGACAGGGCTACGAATCAAAAACATTCAGTACTTC
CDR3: CASSPTTGLRIKNIQYF

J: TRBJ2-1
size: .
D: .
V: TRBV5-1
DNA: TGCGCCAGCAGCTTGTTAGCAGTCAATGAGCAGTTCTTC
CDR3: CASSLLAVNEQFF

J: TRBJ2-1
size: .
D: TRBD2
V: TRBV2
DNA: TGTGCCAGCAGGCCCGGGACTAGCGGGAGCAGCTCCTACAATGAGCAGTTCTTC
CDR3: CASRPGTSGSSSYNEQFF

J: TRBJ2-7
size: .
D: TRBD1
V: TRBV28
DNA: TGTGCCAGCAGCCAGACAGGGCCCCACGAGCAGTACTTC
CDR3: CASSQTGPHEQYF

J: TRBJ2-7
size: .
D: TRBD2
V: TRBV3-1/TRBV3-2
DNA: TGTGCCAGCAGCCAAGATCCAGGACTAGCGGTCCACGAGCAGTACTTC
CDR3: CASSQDPGLAVHEQYF

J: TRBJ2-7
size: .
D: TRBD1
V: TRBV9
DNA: TGTGCCAGCAGCGTGACACCGGGACAGAGGTACGAGCAGTACTTC
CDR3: CASSVTPGQRYEQYF

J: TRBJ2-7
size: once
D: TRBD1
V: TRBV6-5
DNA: TGTGCCAGCATCGACGACAGGGCTCCCTACGAGCAGTACTTC
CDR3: CASIDDRAPYEQYF

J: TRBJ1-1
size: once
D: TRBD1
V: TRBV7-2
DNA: TGTGCCAGCAGCCCCTCGGGACAGGGACTTACTGAAGCTTTCTTT
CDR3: CASSPSGQGLTEAFF

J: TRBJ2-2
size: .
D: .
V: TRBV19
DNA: TGTGCCAGTAGTATAGATTGGAGCAGGGTGAACACCGGGGAGCTGTTTTTT
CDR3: CASSIDWSRVNTGELFF

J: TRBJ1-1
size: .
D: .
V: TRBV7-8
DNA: TGTGCCAGCAGCTTTAGGGGGGGTGAAGCTTTCTTT
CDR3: CASSFRGGEAFF

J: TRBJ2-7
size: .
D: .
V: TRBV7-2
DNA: TGTGCCAGCAGCTCTGCCAGCGGGTACTACGAGCAGTACTTC
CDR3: CASSSASGYYEQYF

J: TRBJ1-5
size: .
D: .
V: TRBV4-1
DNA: TGCGCCAGCAGCCAAGTGGTCCCGGGGTATCAGCCCCAGCATTTT
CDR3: CASSQVVPGYQPQHF

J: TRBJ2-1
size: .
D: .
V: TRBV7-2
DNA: TGTGCCAGCAGCCCTAGCTACAATGAGCAGTTCTTC
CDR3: CASSPSYNEQFF

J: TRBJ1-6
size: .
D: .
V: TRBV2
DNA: TGTGCCAGCATGAGACTGAGTTCTCATTCACCCCTCCACTTT
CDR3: CASMRLSSHSPLHF

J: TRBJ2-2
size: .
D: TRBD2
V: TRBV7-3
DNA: TGTGCCAGCAGCCGCCCGGGACTAGCTAGCACCGGGGAGCTGTTTTTT
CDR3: CASSRPGLASTGELFF

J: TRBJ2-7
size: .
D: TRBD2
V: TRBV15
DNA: TGTGCCACCAGCCGCCAGTTAAGCGGGAGACAGAACGAGCAGTACTTC
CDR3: CATSRQLSGRQNEQYF

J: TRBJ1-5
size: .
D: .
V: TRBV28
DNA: TGTGCCAGCAGCACAGGGCATTCGAAGCCCCAGCATTTT
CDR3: CASSTGHSKPQHF

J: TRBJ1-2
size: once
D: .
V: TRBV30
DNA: TGTGCCTGGACCAACGCGGGGGAGGGCTACACCTTC
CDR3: CAWTNAGEGYTF

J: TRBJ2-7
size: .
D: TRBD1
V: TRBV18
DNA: TGTGCCAGCTCAGACCAGGGGGCCCCTCTTGACGAGCAGTACTTC
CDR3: CASSDQGAPLDEQYF

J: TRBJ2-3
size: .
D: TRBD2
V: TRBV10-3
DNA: TGTGCCACCACGGGACTAGCGGGAAATAAATATAGCACAGATACGCAGTATTTT
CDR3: CATTGLAGNKYSTDTQYF

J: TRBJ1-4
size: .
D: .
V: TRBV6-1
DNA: TGTGCCAGCAGTGGAACAGGGCAGAGAGTAGATGAAAAACTGTTTTTT
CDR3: CASSGTGQRVDEKLFF

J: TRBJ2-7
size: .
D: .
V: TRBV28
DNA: TGTGCCAGCAGTTCCCCCTTAAGGCAGGGATTATCCGAGCAGTACTTC
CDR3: CASSSPLRQGLSEQYF

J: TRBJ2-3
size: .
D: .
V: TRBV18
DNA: TGTGCCAGTCACGAAGGAGGGACTAGCACAGATACGCAGTATTTT
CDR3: CASHEGGTSTDTQYF

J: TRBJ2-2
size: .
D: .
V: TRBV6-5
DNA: TGTGCCAGCAGTAGACACAGAACCGGGGAGCTGTTTTTT
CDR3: CASSRHRTGELFF

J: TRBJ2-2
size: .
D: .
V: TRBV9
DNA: TGTGCCAGCAGCGCATGGAACACCGGGGAGCTGTTTTTT
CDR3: CASSAWNTGELFF

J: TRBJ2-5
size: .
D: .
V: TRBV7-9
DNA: TGTGCCAGCAGCCCAGCCTTTGGGGGGTTGTGGCAGACCCAGTACTTC
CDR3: CASSPAFGGLWQTQYF

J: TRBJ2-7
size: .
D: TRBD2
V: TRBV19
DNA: TGTGCCAGTAGTATCTCCGGGACTAGCGGGAGCTACGAGCAGTACTTC
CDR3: CASSISGTSGSYEQYF

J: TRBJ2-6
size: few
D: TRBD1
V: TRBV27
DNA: TGTGCCAGCAGTCGACAGGGGGCTGGAGGGGCCAACGTCCTGACTTTC
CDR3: CASSRQGAGGANVLTF

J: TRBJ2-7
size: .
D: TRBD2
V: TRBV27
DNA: TGTGCCAGCAGTCTGGGGTCCGGGGACTACTCCTACGAGCAGTACTTC
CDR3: CASSLGSGDYSYEQYF

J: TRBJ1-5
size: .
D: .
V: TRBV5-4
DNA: TGTGCCAGCAGCTTAGACGGAGGGATCAACCAGCCCCAGCATTTT
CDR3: CASSLDGGINQPQHF

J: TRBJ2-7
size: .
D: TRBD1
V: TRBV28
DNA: TGTGCCAGCACCCGGGACAGGGAATCCTACGAGCAGTACTTC
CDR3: CASTRDRESYEQYF

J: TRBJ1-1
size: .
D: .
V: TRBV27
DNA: TGTGCCAGCAGTCCCTTAATGAACACTGAAGCTTTCTTT
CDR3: CASSPLMNTEAFF

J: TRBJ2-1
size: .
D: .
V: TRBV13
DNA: TGTGCCAGCAGCCCCCGGTTGGGTACTAGCTTCTTC
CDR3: CASSPRLGTSFF

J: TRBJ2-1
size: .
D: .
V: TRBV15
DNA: TGTGCCACCAGCAAACGGAGAACGGGCAATGAGCAGTTCTTC
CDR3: CATSKRRTGNEQFF

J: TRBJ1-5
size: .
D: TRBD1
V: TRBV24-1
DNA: TGTGCCACCAGTGCGGGACAGTCCGGCAATCAGCCCCAGCATTTT
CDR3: CATSAGQSGNQPQHF